The entry below gives a single T cell receptor (beta chain) sequence along with its context. This CDR3 comprises 15 residues. The germline V and J ends were trimmed by 3 bases and 1 base, with 9 bases remaining between them. Each CDR3 protein is one row after TCRdb ran MiXCR on the RT-PCR reads. This table holds 200,000 to 250,000 distinct CDR3 sequences, more than 9% found once. This entry belongs to a study of response to subunit inactivated influenza vaccine. The clonotype comes from a man between 50 and 59 years old who received an inactivated influenza vaccine. The chain recombines TRBV12-3 or TRBV12-4 with TRBJ2-2; no definite D call. The specimen comprised non-naive T cells sorted from PBMCs, sampled 14 to 15 days before vaccination. The CDR3 sequence is CASSLGFRNTGELFF. The CDR3 DNA reads TGTGCCAGCAGTTTGGGGTTCCGGAACACCGGGGAGCTGTTTTTT.